This TCR beta chain stems from a study of blood T cell repertoires in COVID-19. TCRdb's copy holds only in-frame clones and misses some; the assay was immunoSEQ multiplex PCR. The repertoire has 250,000 to 350,000 clones, around 80% of them found once; the top ten carry 1% to 1.5%. The CDR3 sequence is 17 residues long. With 0 bases clipped from V and 10 bases from J, the junction kept 10 bases outside the gene matches. The V gene's germline CDR1 is MNHEY and CDR2 SVGEGT. Specimen: peripheral blood. The rearrangement joins TRBV6-2 or TRBV6-3 to TRBJ2-1; TRBD2 aligns across 12 bases. This clonotype was sampled from a woman aged 45-60 years with acute or convalescent COVID-19. Here the CDR3 reads CASSYSSPSGGAEEQFF. The CDR3 region has the DNA TGTGCCAGCAGTTACTCGTCTCCTAGCGGGGGGGCCGAGGAGCAGTTCTTC.